Following are 22 T cell receptor beta chains from one sample sequenced in a study of glioma-infiltrating T cells. Amplification of TCR alpha and beta CDR3 regions from RNA used iRepertoire nested multiplex PCR. TCRdb reanalysed the multiplex PCR reads using MiXCR and keeps one entry per CDR3 protein. Among 90,000 to 100,000 distinct CDR3 sequences listed, around 37% were seen once. What was sequenced was glioma tissue, nonneoplastic brain tissue, or PBMCs (not recorded which). The receptors come from a human donor with low-grade glioma or glioblastoma, undergoing nonglioma brain surgery, or in good health (not recorded which).

V is TRBV28 and J is TRBJ2-5; 8 nucleotides line up with TRBD2. CDR3 size: 14 residues. J gave up 4 bases and V 5 bases, and 6 bases lay outside the gene matches. CDR1 MDHEN and CDR2 SYDVKM come from the germline V gene. Written as DNA, the CDR3 is TGTGCCAGCAGTGCCTCCGGGGGGGCAGAGACCCAGTACTTC. This encodes CASSASGGAETQYF.

Note on this clonotype: An end of the junction does not agree with germline; a read error may underlie this. The rearrangement joins TRBV4-2 to TRBJ2-1; TRBD2 agrees at 7 bases. This CDR3 contains 14 residues. Germline assignment: CDR1 LGHNA and CDR2 YNFKEQ. The CDR3 DNA is TGTGCCGGCAGCGGGACCAGCGGTTACAATGAGCAGTTCTTC. It specifies CAGSGTSGYNEQFF.

This clonotype was picked up many times. The V gene is TRBV7-2, the J gene TRBJ1-2, with TRBD1 matching over 7 bases. Per germline, CDR1 SGHTA and CDR2 FQGNSA. The trim removed 5 bases at V and 6 bases at J, leaving 6 bases unmatched. The CDR3 contains 13 residues. The CDR3 reads CASSQTGNHGYTF. CDR3 coding DNA: TGTGCCAGCAGCCAGACAGGGAACCATGGCTACACCTTC.

V usage is TRBV6-1 and J usage is TRBJ1-5; D unclear. CDR1 MNHNS and CDR2 SASEGT come from the germline V gene. The germline V and J ends were trimmed by 8 bases and 3 bases, with 14 bases remaining between them. The CDR3 has 14 amino acids. In nucleotides, the CDR3 is TGTGCCAGCCGAAGAGGAGAGATCAATCAGCCCCAGCATTTT. Amino acid sequence: CASRRGEINQPQHF.

The sample holds many counts of this clonotype. This rearrangement joins TRBV2 to TRBJ2-7; 9 bases align to TRBD1. The CDR3 sequence is 14 residues long. Germline assignment: CDR1 SNHLY and CDR2 FYNNEI. V trimming: 7 bases; J trimming: 0 bases; junction bases outside the gene matches: 4. The CDR3 here is CASNGQGSSYEQYF. CDR3 nucleotide sequence: TGTGCCAGCAATGGACAGGGGAGCTCCTACGAGCAGTACTTC.

This clonotype was seen repeatedly, ten times or more. V and J are TRBV6-1 and TRBJ2-7; TRBD2 agrees at 11 bases. The CDR3 has 16 amino acids. Germline CDR1 reads MNHNS; CDR2 reads SASEGT. V was pared by 8 bases and J by 3 bases, with 12 bases of the junction left unmatched. The CDR3, as DNA: TGTGCCAGCGGAAACGCCCGGACTAGCGGGCACTACGAGCAGTACTTC. Protein product: CASGNARTSGHYEQYF.

This clonotype was seen ten or more times. V and J are TRBV28 and TRBJ1-2; D call uncertain. The CDR3 loop spans 13 amino acids. The V gene's germline CDR1 is MDHEN and CDR2 SYDVKM. The germline V and J ends were trimmed by 6 bases and 4 bases, with 12 bases remaining between them. Written as DNA, the CDR3 is TGTGCCAGCAGCCCTCCCATGGGCTATGGCTACACCTTC. Translated, it gives CASSPPMGYGYTF.

As for this clonotype: A much larger clone lies one base from this, so it may be a read error. The J gene is TRBJ1-1, the V gene TRBV29-1; D not resolved. Between the trimmed V and J ends, which lost 8 bases and 1 base, there was a span of 8 bases. CDR1 and CDR2 (germline): SQVTM, ANQGSEA. The CDR3 loop spans 11 amino acids. CDR3 residues: CSFWRNTEAFF. The CDR3 DNA is TGCAGCTTCTGGAGGAACACTGAAGCTTTCTTT.

This clonotype was counted ten times or more. V usage is TRBV15 and J usage is TRBJ2-3; 10 bases map to TRBD2. The CDR3 is 16 residues long. Germline CDR1 reads LNHNV; CDR2 reads YYDKDF (reference sequence). With V trimmed by 7 bases and J by 3 bases, 10 bases remained unmatched. CDR3 sequence (DNA): TGTGCCACCAAGGGCACCCTAGCGGGGGTTACAGATACGCAGTATTTT. It is translated as CATKGTLAGVTDTQYF.

This clonotype was counted ten times or more. This CDR3 is CASSLVSLTTGELFF. The CDR3 DNA follows: TGTGCCAGCAGCTTAGTATCCCTAACCACCGGGGAGCTGTTTTTT. J is TRBJ2-2 and V is TRBV7-2; D remains ambiguous. V was cut by 1 base and J by 4 bases, with 10 bases left in between. The CDR3 runs 15 residues. Germline loops: CDR1 SGHTA, CDR2 FQGNSA.

The J gene is TRBJ2-7, the V gene TRBV29-1, with D hard to call. This CDR3 region has 13 residues. V dropped 8 bases and J dropped 0 bases, with 14 bases sitting between them. Germline V lookup: CDR1 SQVTM, CDR2 ANQGSEA. The CDR3 DNA reads TGCAGCACGACATGGACCAGCTCCTACGAGCAGTACTTC. Protein sequence: CSTTWTSSYEQYF.

As concerns this clonotype: One junction end does not reproduce the germline sequence, and a read error may be involved. The rearrangement links TRBV6-1 to TRBJ2-2, with D maybe TRBD1 (6 bases). Germline loops: CDR1 MNHNS, CDR2 SASEGT. The CDR3 is 14 residues long. The CDR3: CASITGQNTGEPFF. CDR3 in DNA: TGTGCCAGCATAACGGGACAAAACACCGGGGAGCCGTTTTTT.

CDR3 region: CASRWASGRTDTQYF. The DNA for the CDR3 is TGCGCCAGCAGATGGGCTAGCGGGAGGACAGATACGCAGTATTTT. The V call is TRBV5-1, the J call TRBJ2-3; TRBD2 aligns across 11 bases. The CDR3 has 15 amino acids. Per the germline V gene, CDR1 is SGHRS and CDR2 is YFSETQ. Trimming took 5 bases from V and 3 from J; bases not matched to a gene: 5.

This clonotype was detected once. At one boundary the junction diverges from the germline segment, which might be a read error. The chain recombines TRBV19 with TRBJ1-1, with D possibly TRBD1 on 6 matching bases. Per germline, CDR1 LNHDA and CDR2 SQIVND (reference sequence). This CDR3 is 12 amino acids long. CDR3 in DNA: TGTGCCAGTAGTGCCCAGGGGACTGAAGCTCTCTTT. This gives the protein CASSAQGTEALF.

This clonotype was observed many times. This chain joins TRBV4-3 and TRBJ1-3, with 8 bases fitting TRBD1. J was trimmed by 3 bases and V by 0 bases; bases with no gene match: 4. The CDR3 totals 16 residues. Germline-derived CDR1 and CDR2 are LGHNA and YSLEER. The CDR3 DNA sequence: TGCGCCAGCAGCCAAGATAGGACAGGGAATGGAAACACCATATATTTT. Amino acids: CASSQDRTGNGNTIYF.

This chain joins TRBV6-2 or TRBV6-3 and TRBJ2-3; 7 bases line up with TRBD2. V was clipped by 5 bases and J by 8 bases; unmatched bases: 13. CDR1 is MNHEY and CDR2 is SVGEGT in the germline V gene. The CDR3 contains 15 residues. The CDR3 DNA reads as TGTGCCAGCAGTATCTTCGGGAGGTCGGCCGGTACGCAGTATTTT. It translates to CASSIFGRSAGTQYF.

This chain connects TRBV5-5 to TRBJ2-5, with TRBD2 matching over 9 bases. J was trimmed by 5 bases and V by 4 bases; bases with no gene match: 15. CDR1 SGHKS and CDR2 YYEKEE come from the germline V gene (reference sequence). The CDR3 loop spans 17 amino acids. In nucleotides, the CDR3 is TGTGCCAGCAGCCCTACCGGCGGGGGGGGGGGGGGGGAGACCCAGTACTTC. Its translation is CASSPTGGGGGGETQYF.

Regarding this clonotype: A clone one base away is much larger, so this may be a read error. The gene calls are TRBV2 and TRBJ1-4; 7 nucleotides align to TRBD1. Per germline, CDR1 SNHLY and CDR2 FYNNEI. The CDR3 loop spans 12 amino acids. The CDR3 spells CASSPGTAKPFF. DNA of the CDR3: TGTGCCAGCAGTCCCGGGACAGCAAAACCGTTTTTT.

This clonotype was recorded at least ten times. The J gene is TRBJ2-1, the V gene TRBV12-3 or TRBV12-4; D gene ambiguous. The CDR3 extends over 11 amino acids. Trimming removed 3 bases from V and 5 bases from J, with 2 bases in between. The CDR3 DNA reads TGTGCCAGCAGTTTCAACAATGAGCAGTTCTTC. Its translation: CASSFNNEQFF.

Many counts were recorded for this clonotype. This chain links TRBV20-1 with TRBJ2-5; perhaps TRBD1 as D (5 bases). This CDR3 region has 13 residues. V was trimmed by 6 bases and J by 2 bases, leaving 13 bases between them. Germline values: CDR1 DFQATT, CDR2 SNEGSKA (reference sequence). In nucleotides, the CDR3 is TGCAGTGCCCACAGGAGTACGCAAGAGACCCAGTACTTC. Its protein is CSAHRSTQETQYF.

CDR3 region: CASSPRLAGGPGSYNEQFF. In nucleotides, the CDR3 is TGTGCCAGCAGCCCTCGACTAGCGGGGGGGCCGGGCTCCTACAATGAGCAGTTCTTC. The gene calls are TRBV3-1 and TRBJ2-1; TRBD2 aligns across 14 bases. With V trimmed by 4 bases and J by 0 bases, 8 bases remained unmatched. Germline V gene data show CDR1 as LGHDT and CDR2 as YNNKEL (reference sequence). This CDR3 is 19 amino acids long.

This clonotype was counted once. The chain carries TRBV27 and TRBJ2-1, with TRBD1 as a possible D gene (6 bases). The CDR3 extends over 13 amino acids. Between the trimmed V and J ends, which lost 5 bases and 9 bases, there was a span of 14 bases. Germline CDR1 is MNHEY and CDR2 is SMNVEV (reference sequence). CDR3 protein: CASSILQGIEQFF. The CDR3 DNA is TGTGCCAGCAGTATCTTACAGGGAATTGAGCAGTTCTTC.